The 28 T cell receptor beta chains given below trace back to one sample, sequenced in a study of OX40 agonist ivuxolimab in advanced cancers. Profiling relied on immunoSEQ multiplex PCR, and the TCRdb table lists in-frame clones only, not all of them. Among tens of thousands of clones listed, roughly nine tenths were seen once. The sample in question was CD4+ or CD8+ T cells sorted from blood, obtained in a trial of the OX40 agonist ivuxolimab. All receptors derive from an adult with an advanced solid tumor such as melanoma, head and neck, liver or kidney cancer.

CDR3 amino acids: CASSYRSASGANVLTF. The CDR3 nucleotides read TGTGCCAGCAGTTATAGGTCGGCTTCTGGGGCCAACGTCCTGACTTTC. V is TRBV7-8 and J is TRBJ2-6; D is uncertain. Germline V gene data show CDR1 as SGHVS and CDR2 as FQNEAQ. The CDR3 totals 16 residues. V was cut by 6 bases and J by 1 base, with 13 bases left in between.

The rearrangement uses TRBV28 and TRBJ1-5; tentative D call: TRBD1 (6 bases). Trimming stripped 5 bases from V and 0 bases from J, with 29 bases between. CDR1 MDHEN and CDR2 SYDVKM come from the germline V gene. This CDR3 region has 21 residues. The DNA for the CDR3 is TGTGCCAGCAGTCCCAGGGGAGGCGGGACCGGGAGGTTTTCTAGCAATCAGCCCCAGCATTTT. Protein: CASSPRGGGTGRFSSNQPQHF.

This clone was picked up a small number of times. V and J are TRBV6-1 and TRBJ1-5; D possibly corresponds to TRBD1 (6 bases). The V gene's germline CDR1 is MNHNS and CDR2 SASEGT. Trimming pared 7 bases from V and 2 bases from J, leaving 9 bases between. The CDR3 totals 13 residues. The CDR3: CASIYRGNQPQHF. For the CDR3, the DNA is TGTGCCAGCATCTACAGGGGCAATCAGCCCCAGCATTTT.

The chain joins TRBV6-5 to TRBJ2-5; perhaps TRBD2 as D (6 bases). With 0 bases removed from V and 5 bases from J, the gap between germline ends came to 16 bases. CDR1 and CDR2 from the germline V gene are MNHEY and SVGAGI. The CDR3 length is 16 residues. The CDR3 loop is CASSYSRGTVAETQYF. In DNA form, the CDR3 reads TGTGCCAGCAGTTACTCCCGCGGGACTGTAGCGGAGACCCAGTACTTC.

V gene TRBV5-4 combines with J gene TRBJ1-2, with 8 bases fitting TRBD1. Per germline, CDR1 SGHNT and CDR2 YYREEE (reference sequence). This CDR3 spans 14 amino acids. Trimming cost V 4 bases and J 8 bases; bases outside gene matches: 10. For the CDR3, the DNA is TGTGCCAGCAGCCCAGGGGGCTCCCGATCCGGCTACACCTTC. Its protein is CASSPGGSRSGYTF. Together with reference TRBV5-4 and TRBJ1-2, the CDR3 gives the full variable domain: ETGVTQSPTHLIKTRGQQVTLRCSSQSGHNTVSWYQQALGQGPQFIFQYYREEENGRGNFPPRFSGLQFPNYSSELNVNALELDDSALYLCASSPGGSRSGYTFGSGTRLTVV.

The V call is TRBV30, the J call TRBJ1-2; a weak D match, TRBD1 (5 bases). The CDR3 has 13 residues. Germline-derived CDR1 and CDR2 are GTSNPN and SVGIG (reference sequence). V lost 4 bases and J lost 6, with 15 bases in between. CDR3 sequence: CAWKHRGGNGYTF. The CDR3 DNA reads TGTGCCTGGAAACACCGCGGGGGGAATGGCTACACCTTC.

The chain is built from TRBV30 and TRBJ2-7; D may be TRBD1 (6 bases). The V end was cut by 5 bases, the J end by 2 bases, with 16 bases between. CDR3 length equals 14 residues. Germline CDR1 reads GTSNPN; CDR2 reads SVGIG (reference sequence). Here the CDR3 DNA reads TGTGCCTGGGGGAGACAGGTGCCCCCCTACGAGCAGTACTTC. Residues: CAWGRQVPPYEQYF.

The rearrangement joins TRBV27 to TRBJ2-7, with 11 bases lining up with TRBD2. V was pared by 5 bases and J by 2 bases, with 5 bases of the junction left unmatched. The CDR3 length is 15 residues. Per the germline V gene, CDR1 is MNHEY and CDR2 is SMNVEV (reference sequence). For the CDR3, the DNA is TGTGCCAGCAGTCCCAGACTAGCGGGACCCTACGAGCAGTACTTC. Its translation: CASSPRLAGPYEQYF.

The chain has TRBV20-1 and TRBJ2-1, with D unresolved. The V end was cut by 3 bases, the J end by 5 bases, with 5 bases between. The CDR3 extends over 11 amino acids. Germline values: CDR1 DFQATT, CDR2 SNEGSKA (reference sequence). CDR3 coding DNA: TGCAGTGCTAGTGGGGACAATGAGCAGTTCTTC. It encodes CSASGDNEQFF.

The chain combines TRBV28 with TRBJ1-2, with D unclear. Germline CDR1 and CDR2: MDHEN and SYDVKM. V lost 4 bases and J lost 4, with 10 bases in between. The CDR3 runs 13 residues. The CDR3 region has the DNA TGTGCCAGCAGTTCCCGGGCCGCCTATGGCTACACCTTC. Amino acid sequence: CASSSRAAYGYTF.

The CDR3 DNA follows: TGTGCCAGCAGCCCAGGGCCAAAGTATGGCTACACCTTC. It translates to CASSPGPKYGYTF. The J gene is TRBJ1-2, the V gene TRBV7-2; D is perhaps TRBD1 (5 bases). Germline lookup yields CDR1 SGHTA and CDR2 FQGNSA. This CDR3 contains 13 residues. V was cut by 5 bases and J by 5 bases, with 12 bases left in between.

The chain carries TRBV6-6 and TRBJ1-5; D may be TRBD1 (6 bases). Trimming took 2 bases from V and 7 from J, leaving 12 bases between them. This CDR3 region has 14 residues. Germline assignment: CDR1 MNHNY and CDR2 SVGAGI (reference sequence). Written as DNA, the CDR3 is TGTGCCAGCAGTTACGAACAGGGATGGCAGCCCCAGCATTTT. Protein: CASSYEQGWQPQHF.

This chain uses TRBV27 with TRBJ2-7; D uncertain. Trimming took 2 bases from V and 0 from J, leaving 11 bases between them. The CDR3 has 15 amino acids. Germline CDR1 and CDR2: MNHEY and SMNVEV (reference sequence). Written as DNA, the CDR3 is TGTGCCAGCAGTTTAAGATCCGAGAGCTCCTACGAGCAGTACTTC. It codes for CASSLRSESSYEQYF.

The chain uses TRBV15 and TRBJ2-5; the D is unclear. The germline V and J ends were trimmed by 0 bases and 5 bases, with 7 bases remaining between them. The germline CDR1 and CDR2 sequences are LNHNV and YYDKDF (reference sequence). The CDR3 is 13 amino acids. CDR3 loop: CATSRDIVETQYF. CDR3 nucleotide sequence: TGTGCCACCAGCAGAGATATTGTGGAGACCCAGTACTTC. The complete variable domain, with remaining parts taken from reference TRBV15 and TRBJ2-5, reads DAMVIQNPRYQVTQFGKPVTLSCSQTLNHNVMYWYQQKSSQAPKLLFHYYDKDFNNEADTPDNFQSRRPNTSFCFLDIRSPGLGDTAMYLCATSRDIVETQYFGPGTRLLVL.

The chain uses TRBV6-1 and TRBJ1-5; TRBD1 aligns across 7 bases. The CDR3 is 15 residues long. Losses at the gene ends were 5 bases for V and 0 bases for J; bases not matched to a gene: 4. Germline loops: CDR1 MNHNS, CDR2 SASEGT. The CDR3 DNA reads TGTGCCAGCAGTAGGGGACAGATTAGCAATCAGCCCCAGCATTTT. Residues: CASSRGQISNQPQHF.

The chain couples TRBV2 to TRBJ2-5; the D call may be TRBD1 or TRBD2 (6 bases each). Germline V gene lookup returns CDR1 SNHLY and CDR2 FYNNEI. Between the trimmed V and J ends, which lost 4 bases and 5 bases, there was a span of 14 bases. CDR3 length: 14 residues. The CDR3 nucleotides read TGTGCCAGCAGTGTCGGGGGCAGTGGGGAGACCCAGTACTTC. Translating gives CASSVGGSGETQYF.

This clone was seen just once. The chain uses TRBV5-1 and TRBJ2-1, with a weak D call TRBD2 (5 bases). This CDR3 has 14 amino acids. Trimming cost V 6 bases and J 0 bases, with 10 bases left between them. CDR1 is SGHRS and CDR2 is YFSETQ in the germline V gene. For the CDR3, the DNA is TGCGCCAGCAAGGACTTCCTCTCCTACAATGAGCAGTTCTTC. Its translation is CASKDFLSYNEQFF.

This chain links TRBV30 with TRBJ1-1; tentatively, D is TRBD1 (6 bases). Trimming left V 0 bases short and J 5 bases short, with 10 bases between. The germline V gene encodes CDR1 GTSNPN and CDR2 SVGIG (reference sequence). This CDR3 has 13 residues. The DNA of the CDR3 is TGTGCCTGGAGTGTACAGGGTGAAACTGAAGCTTTCTTT. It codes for CAWSVQGETEAFF.

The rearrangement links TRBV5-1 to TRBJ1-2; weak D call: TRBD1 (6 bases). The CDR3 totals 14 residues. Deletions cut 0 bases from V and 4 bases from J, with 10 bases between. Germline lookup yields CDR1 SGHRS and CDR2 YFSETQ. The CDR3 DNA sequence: TGCGCCAGCAGCTTGGAAGGGGGAGCCTATGGCTACACCTTC. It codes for CASSLEGGAYGYTF.

The CDR3, as DNA: TGTGCCTGGAGTCCTGACACGCATAAGACCCAGTACTTC. Amino acids: CAWSPDTHKTQYF. This sequence joins TRBV30 and TRBJ2-5; D remains unclear. CDR1 GTSNPN and CDR2 SVGIG come from the germline V gene (reference sequence). V shed 2 bases and J shed 6 bases, with 13 bases lying between them. The CDR3 runs to 13 residues.

Here the CDR3 DNA reads TGTGCCAGCAGCTTATGGTCAGGACAGGGGACGTTAGAGCAGTACTTC. This translates into CASSLWSGQGTLEQYF. This rearrangement joins TRBV7-2 to TRBJ2-7, with 9 bases lining up with TRBD1. V shed 2 bases, J shed 7 bases, and the junction held 12 bases outside the gene matches. Per the germline V gene, CDR1 is SGHTA and CDR2 is FQGNSA. This CDR3 has 16 residues.

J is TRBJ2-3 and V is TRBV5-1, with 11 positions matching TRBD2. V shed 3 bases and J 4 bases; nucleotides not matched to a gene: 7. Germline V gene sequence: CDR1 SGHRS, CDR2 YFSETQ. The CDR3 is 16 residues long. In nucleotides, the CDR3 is TGCGCCAGCAGCTCATTAGCGGGAGGGAGGCCAGATACGCAGTATTTT. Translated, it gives CASSSLAGGRPDTQYF.

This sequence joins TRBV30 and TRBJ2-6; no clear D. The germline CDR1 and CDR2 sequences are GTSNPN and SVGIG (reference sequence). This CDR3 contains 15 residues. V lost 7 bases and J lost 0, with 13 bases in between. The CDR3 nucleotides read TGTGCCTACTCGACGGCCAGCTCTGGGGCCAACGTCCTGACTTTC. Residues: CAYSTASSGANVLTF.

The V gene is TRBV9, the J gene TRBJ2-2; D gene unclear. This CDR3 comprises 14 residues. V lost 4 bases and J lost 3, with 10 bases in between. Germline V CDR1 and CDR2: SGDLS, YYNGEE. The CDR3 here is CASSNGPHTGELFF. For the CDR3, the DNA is TGTGCCAGCAGCAATGGACCGCACACCGGGGAGCTGTTTTTT.

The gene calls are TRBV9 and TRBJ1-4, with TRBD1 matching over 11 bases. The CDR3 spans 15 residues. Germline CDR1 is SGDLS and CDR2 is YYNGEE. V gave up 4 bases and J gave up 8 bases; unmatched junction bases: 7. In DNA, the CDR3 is TGTGCCAGCAGCCTAGGACAGGGGGCTGTCGAAAAACTGTTTTTT. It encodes CASSLGQGAVEKLFF.

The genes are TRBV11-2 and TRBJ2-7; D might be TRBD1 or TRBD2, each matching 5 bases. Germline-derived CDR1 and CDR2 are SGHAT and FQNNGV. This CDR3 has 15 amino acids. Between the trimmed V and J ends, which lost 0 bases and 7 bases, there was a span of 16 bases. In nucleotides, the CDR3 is TGTGCCAGCAGCTTAGATTTCGGGACCCCTGGAGAGCAGTACTTC. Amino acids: CASSLDFGTPGEQYF. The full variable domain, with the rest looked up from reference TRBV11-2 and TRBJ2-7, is EAGVAQSPRYKIIEKRQSVAFWCNPISGHATLYWYQQILGQGPKLLIQFQNNGVVDDSQLPKDRFSAERLKGVDSTLKIQPAKLEDSAVYLCASSLDFGTPGEQYFGPGTRLTVT.

The CDR3 DNA sequence: TGCGCCAGCAGCTTGGAGGCCCGTTCACCCCTCCACTTT. This encodes CASSLEARSPLHF. This rearrangement joins TRBV5-1 to TRBJ1-6; D not resolved. With 0 bases removed from V and 9 bases from J, the gap between germline ends came to 7 bases. Per germline, CDR1 SGHRS and CDR2 YFSETQ. CDR3 length: 13 residues.

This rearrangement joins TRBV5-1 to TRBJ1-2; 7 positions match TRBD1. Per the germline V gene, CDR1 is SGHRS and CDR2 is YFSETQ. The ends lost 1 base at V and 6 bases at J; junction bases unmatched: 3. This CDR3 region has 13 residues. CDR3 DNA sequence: TGCGCCAGCAGCTTGATAGGGGGCAATGGCTACACCTTC. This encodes CASSLIGGNGYTF.